This entry lists 8 T cell receptor beta chains sequenced from one sample in a study of blood T cell repertoires in COVID-19. TCRdb's table, derived via immunoSEQ multiplex PCR, lists solely in-frame clones and lacks some. The table records 150,000 to 200,000 clones, approximately 79% of them present only once. Sequencing input: peripheral blood. These receptors came from a woman of 80 years or more with acute or convalescent COVID-19.

The V and J genes are TRBV7-2 and TRBJ2-5; the D gene is possibly TRBD2 (6 bases). Germline V gene data show CDR1 as SGHTA and CDR2 as FQGNSA. The CDR3 covers 13 residues. Between the trimmed V and J ends, which lost 5 bases and 2 bases, there was a span of 9 bases. CDR3 sequence (DNA): TGTGCCAGCAGCCTCGGACTACAAGAGACCCAGTACTTC. Its translation is CASSLGLQETQYF. The full variable domain, in which reference TRBV7-2 and TRBJ2-5 provide the parts outside the CDR3, is GAGVSQSPSNKVTEKGKDVELRCDPISGHTALYWYRQSLGQGLEFLIYFQGNSAPDKSGLPSDRFSAERTGGSVSTLTIQRTQQEDSAVYLCASSLGLQETQYFGPGTRLLVL.

The gene calls are TRBV6-6 and TRBJ2-2; 7 nucleotides agree with TRBD1. The CDR3 is 16 amino acids. CDR1 MNHNY and CDR2 SVGAGI come from the germline V gene (reference sequence). Trimming cost V 5 bases and J 1 base; bases outside gene matches: 7. Here the CDR3 reads CASSRTGTVNTGELFF. The CDR3 DNA sequence: TGTGCCAGCAGTCGAACCGGGACAGTGAACACCGGGGAGCTGTTTTTT.

The CDR3 reads CASSLTVQGHDEQYF. CDR3 nucleotide sequence: TGTGCCAGCTCTTTAACGGTACAGGGTCACGACGAGCAGTACTTC. This rearrangement joins TRBV18 to TRBJ2-7; D might be TRBD1 (6 bases). There are 15 residues in the CDR3. Germline CDR1 is KGHSH and CDR2 is LQKENI. V lost 6 bases, J lost 5 bases, and 20 bases lay in between.

V usage is TRBV6-1 and J usage is TRBJ2-2; D is possibly TRBD2 (6 bases). This CDR3 is 15 amino acids long. Germline V CDR1 and CDR2: MNHNS, SASEGT. V lost 3 bases, J lost 0 bases, and 8 bases lay in between. CDR3: CASSDWRANTGELFF. The CDR3 bases are TGTGCCAGCAGTGATTGGAGGGCGAACACCGGGGAGCTGTTTTTT.

The chain has TRBV20-1 and TRBJ2-1; 9 bases are shared with TRBD2. The J segment lost 3 bases and the V segment lost 3 bases, leaving 6 bases of the junction unmatched. CDR3 length: 15 amino acids. CDR1 DFQATT and CDR2 SNEGSKA come from the germline V gene (reference sequence). The CDR3 here is CSASVAGEGYNEQFF. In DNA, the CDR3 is TGCAGTGCTAGTGTAGCGGGAGAGGGCTACAATGAGCAGTTCTTC.

The genes are TRBV4-2 and TRBJ1-1; unclear D gene. This CDR3 is built from 13 residues. Germline assignment: CDR1 LGHNA and CDR2 YNFKEQ. V was shortened by 1 base and J by 1 base, with 4 bases between the two germline ends. DNA for the CDR3: TGTGCCAGCAGCCAAGGACAGAACACTGAAGCTTTCTTT. It is translated as CASSQGQNTEAFF.

The chain is built from TRBV28 and TRBJ1-1; D not certain. CDR1 is MDHEN and CDR2 is SYDVKM in the germline V gene. The CDR3 runs 13 residues. V was pared by 6 bases and J by 6 bases, with 14 bases between. CDR3 in amino acids: CASRVVLFAEAFF. The CDR3 coding sequence is TGTGCCAGCAGGGTCGTACTGTTTGCTGAAGCTTTCTTT. Variable domain in full (rest from reference TRBV28 and TRBJ1-1): DVKVTQSSRYLVKRTGEKVFLECVQDMDHENMFWYRQDPGLGLRLIYFSYDVKMKEKGDIPEGYSVSREKKERFSLILESASTNQTSMYLCASRVVLFAEAFFGQGTRLTVV.

The sample holds a few counts of this clone. V usage is TRBV2 and J usage is TRBJ2-5, with D perhaps matching TRBD1 (6 bases). CDR1 is SNHLY, CDR2 FYNNEI, per germline. The CDR3 contains 15 residues. V shed 4 bases and J shed 5 bases, with 17 bases lying between them. CDR3 sequence: CASSGPLRRGETQYF. CDR3 sequence (DNA): TGTGCCAGCAGTGGCCCTCTGCGTAGGGGGGAGACCCAGTACTTC.